A single sample gave rise to the 23 T cell receptor beta chains below, sequenced in a study of sequential checkpoint blockade in melanoma. Assay: immunoSEQ multiplex PCR; the TCRdb copy retains only in-frame clones and omits some. The repertoire holds about 18,000 clones, with 72% as singletons. Treatment noted: randomized to nivolumab then ipilimumab (arm A) or the reverse (arm B). Sequencing used CD8+ T cells sorted from blood (inferred from file names), obtained from a patient given nivolumab and ipilimumab in sequence. These receptors were obtained from a human donor with melanoma.

This clone was observed a few times. This chain joins TRBV7-3 and TRBJ2-7; TRBD2 is a possible D gene (5 bases). In germline, CDR1 is SGHTA, CDR2 FQGTGA. The CDR3 is 17 residues long. Trimming left V 6 bases short and J 0 bases short, with 21 bases between. The CDR3 DNA sequence: TGTGCCAGCAGACCGACGACTAATGACGACCCCTCCTACGAGCAGTACTTC. Translating gives CASRPTTNDDPSYEQYF. Using reference TRBV7-3 and TRBJ2-7 for the parts outside the CDR3, the full variable domain is GAGVSQTPSNKVTEKGKYVELRCDPISGHTALYWYRQSLGQGPEFLIYFQGTGAADDSGLPNDRFFAVRPEGSVSTLKIQRTERGDSAVYLCASRPTTNDDPSYEQYFGPGTRLTVT.

This clone was seen more than once but under ten times. The J gene is TRBJ1-5, the V gene TRBV5-6; possible D gene TRBD1, 5 bases. The CDR3 runs to 15 residues. Trimming left V 0 bases short and J 0 bases short, with 7 bases between. Germline assignment: CDR1 SGHDT and CDR2 YYEEEE. DNA of the CDR3: TGTGCCAGCAGCTTGGGACAGAGTAGCAATCAGCCCCAGCATTTT. Protein product: CASSLGQSSNQPQHF.

The V call is TRBV7-2, the J call TRBJ2-7, with D possibly TRBD2 on 5 matching bases. Per the germline V gene, CDR1 is SGHTA and CDR2 is FQGNSA. V was pared by 1 base and J by 5 bases, with 15 bases between. This CDR3 has 15 amino acids. The CDR3 reads CASSLVPGKVDEQYF. CDR3 sequence (DNA): TGTGCCAGCAGCTTAGTTCCGGGGAAGGTCGACGAGCAGTACTTC.

V is TRBV21-1 and J is TRBJ1-6; the table's D call of TRBD1 was not tested on the DNA. TRBV21-1 is annotated as a pseudogene. This CDR3 has 15 residues. CDR3 DNA: TGTGCCAGCAGCCCCCAAACAGGTCGATTTTCACCCCTCCACTTT. Translation gives CASSPQTGRFSPLHF.

J is TRBJ2-5 and V is TRBV27; 8 nucleotides line up with TRBD2. The ends lost 3 bases at V and 5 bases at J; junction bases unmatched: 11. The CDR3 is made up of 16 amino acids. CDR1 MNHEY and CDR2 SMNVEV come from the germline V gene (reference sequence). The CDR3 DNA reads TGTGCCAGCAGTTTCTCCGGGGGGGCTTCGTTGGAGACCCAGTACTTC. Translating gives CASSFSGGASLETQYF.

This sequence joins TRBV11-2 and TRBJ2-7; D is possibly TRBD1 (5 bases). The V end lost 6 bases, the J end lost 1 base, and 10 bases lay between the germline ends. The CDR3 has 13 residues. CDR1 is SGHAT, CDR2 FQNNGV, per germline. CDR3 nucleotides: TGTGCCAGCAGTAGACAGCCATCCTACGAGCAGTACTTC. Protein product: CASSRQPSYEQYF.

V gene TRBV6-1 combines with J gene TRBJ1-1; no firm D call. The length of the CDR3 is 13 residues. V was shortened by 4 bases and J by 1 base, with 7 bases between the two germline ends. Germline V gene sequence: CDR1 MNHNS, CDR2 SASEGT. In DNA form, the CDR3 reads TGTGCCAGCAGTGTGGGAGAGAACACTGAAGCTTTCTTT. Its protein product is CASSVGENTEAFF.

V and J are TRBV2 and TRBJ1-1; D remains unclear. V was shortened by 2 bases and J by 6 bases, with 10 bases between the two germline ends. Germline V gene sequence: CDR1 SNHLY, CDR2 FYNNEI. This CDR3 has 13 residues. The CDR3 sequence: CASSEKGAPEAFF. CDR3 sequence (DNA): TGTGCCAGCAGTGAAAAGGGAGCCCCTGAAGCTTTCTTT.

The gene calls are TRBV28 and TRBJ2-7; possible D gene TRBD1, 6 bases. The ends were cut back, 5 bases at V and 0 bases at J, with 11 bases in the middle. The CDR3 is made up of 14 amino acids. Germline loops: CDR1 MDHEN, CDR2 SYDVKM. The DNA for the CDR3 is TGTGCCAGCAGTGACCGGGACACCTCCTACGAGCAGTACTTC. Its protein product is CASSDRDTSYEQYF.

The J gene is TRBJ2-7, the V gene TRBV6-5; possible D gene TRBD1, 5 bases. CDR3 length: 14 amino acids. Germline CDR1 and CDR2: MNHEY and SVGAGI. Deletions cut 5 bases from V and 2 bases from J, with 13 bases between. For the CDR3, the DNA is TGTGCCAGCAGTGCGCCAGGGTGGACCTACGAGCAGTACTTC. Its protein product is CASSAPGWTYEQYF.

The chain recombines TRBV5-1 with TRBJ2-7; the D gene is possibly TRBD1 (5 bases). CDR3 length equals 14 residues. The V end was cut by 1 base, the J end by 2 bases, with 10 bases between. Germline assignment: CDR1 SGHRS and CDR2 YFSETQ. The CDR3 sequence is CASSLSKGTYEQYF. The CDR3 nucleotides read TGCGCCAGCAGCTTGTCAAAGGGGACCTACGAGCAGTACTTC.

CDR3 protein: CASSLGGDGYEQYF. The CDR3 DNA sequence: TGTGCCAGCAGTCTCGGGGGGGACGGCTACGAGCAGTACTTC. The gene calls are TRBV7-3 and TRBJ2-7, with 8 nucleotides matching TRBD2. Trimming took 6 bases from V and 3 from J; bases not matched to a gene: 7. CDR3 length: 14 amino acids. Germline V lookup: CDR1 SGHTA, CDR2 FQGTGA.

The chain employs TRBV7-8 and TRBJ1-5; perhaps TRBD1 as D (6 bases). Trimming took 6 bases from V and 7 from J, leaving 19 bases between them. CDR3 length: 15 residues. Germline CDR1 and CDR2: SGHVS and FQNEAQ. CDR3 DNA: TGTGCCAGCAGGGATAGGGGGGGGGTCAGGCAGCCCCAGCATTTT. It encodes CASRDRGGVRQPQHF.

The CDR3 DNA reads TGTGCCAGCAGCGGGTTCCCTGGACACTTCTCCTACGAGCAGTACTTC. This translates into CASSGFPGHFSYEQYF. This chain links TRBV5-4 with TRBJ2-7; a weak D match, TRBD1 (5 bases). V lost 4 bases and J 0 bases, leaving 17 bases between the germline ends. This CDR3 comprises 16 residues. CDR1 and CDR2 (germline): SGHNT, YYREEE (reference sequence).

The CDR3 here is CASSVTGTGGADEQFF. The CDR3 nucleotides read TGTGCCAGCAGCGTAACCGGGACAGGGGGCGCCGATGAGCAGTTCTTC. The V call is TRBV9, the J call TRBJ2-1, with 12 bases identical to TRBD1. With V trimmed by 1 base and J by 8 bases, 7 bases remained unmatched. The CDR3 extends over 16 amino acids. Germline CDR1 is SGDLS and CDR2 is YYNGEE.

This clone was seen a single time. The J gene is TRBJ2-7, the V gene TRBV19; 9 bases are a match to TRBD1. The germline CDR1 and CDR2 sequences are LNHDA and SQIVND (reference sequence). This CDR3 comprises 14 residues. The V gene end was trimmed by 5 bases and the J gene end by 5 bases; junction bases not matched to a gene: 7. The DNA of the CDR3 is TGTGCCAGTAGTCAACAGGGGGCTCTAGACGAGCAGTACTTC. It is translated as CASSQQGALDEQYF.

The chain carries TRBV5-4 and TRBJ2-7, with unresolved D. V was shortened by 0 bases and J by 2 bases, with 9 bases between the two germline ends. This CDR3 region has 14 residues. Germline V gene sequence: CDR1 SGHNT, CDR2 YYREEE (reference sequence). Here the CDR3 reads CASSLGGKTYEQYF. The CDR3 DNA sequence: TGTGCCAGCAGCTTGGGCGGCAAGACCTACGAGCAGTACTTC.

The chain couples TRBV6-5 to TRBJ2-5; 7 nucleotides match TRBD1. Judging by the DNA end, TRBJ2-7 fits better; the J call may be wrong. The CDR3 runs 14 residues. The germline V gene encodes CDR1 MNHEY and CDR2 SVGAGI. The CDR3 DNA reads as TGTGCCAGCAAAGAGAGGGCAGGGGGCTACGAGCAGTACTTC. Translated: CASKERAGGYEQYF.

V and J are TRBV27 and TRBJ2-7; 11 positions match TRBD1. The trim removed 5 bases at V and 3 bases at J, leaving 3 bases unmatched. CDR1 is MNHEY and CDR2 is SMNVEV in the germline V gene (reference sequence). The CDR3 spans 14 residues. CDR3 DNA sequence: TGTGCCAGCAGTATAGGGACAGGGGGCTACGAGCAGTACTTC. It specifies CASSIGTGGYEQYF.

This clone was observed a handful of times. This sequence joins TRBV9 and TRBJ2-6; D unresolved. The CDR3 runs 17 residues. Trimming left V 3 bases short and J 3 bases short, with 16 bases between. Germline V gives CDR1 SGDLS, CDR2 YYNGEE. The CDR3 here is CASSATGSSYGANVLTF. As DNA, the CDR3 is TGTGCCAGCAGCGCGACTGGCTCGTCTTATGGGGCCAACGTCCTGACTTTC.

The rearrangement links TRBV5-6 to TRBJ1-1, with a weak D call TRBD1 (6 bases). V shed 2 bases and J shed 2 bases, with 13 bases lying between them. The CDR3 has 15 amino acids. Germline loops: CDR1 SGHDT, CDR2 YYEEEE. CDR3 loop: CASSFRRTVNTEAFF. The CDR3 nucleotides read TGTGCCAGCAGCTTTAGACGGACAGTCAACACTGAAGCTTTCTTT.

This clone has a handful of counts. The chain carries TRBV28 and TRBJ2-7, with 8 bases that match TRBD2. V shed 7 bases and J 4 bases; nucleotides not matched to a gene: 30. This CDR3 has 21 amino acids. Per germline, CDR1 MDHEN and CDR2 SYDVKM. The DNA of the CDR3 is TGTGCCAGCACTAGATCGGGAGGGAAGAGAGGGCTCGGGAAGAGTAAATACGAGCAGTACTTC. Encoded protein: CASTRSGGKRGLGKSKYEQYF.

This sequence joins TRBV7-2 and TRBJ1-1; TRBD1 might be the D (6 bases). The CDR3 totals 15 residues. Between the trimmed V and J ends, which lost 1 base and 5 bases, there was a span of 14 bases. Looked up from germline, CDR1 is SGHTA and CDR2 is FQGNSA. As DNA, the CDR3 is TGTGCCAGCAGCTTAGGGTACGGGGGGCCGACTGAAGCTTTCTTT. This gives the protein CASSLGYGGPTEAFF.